This TCR beta chain is drawn from a study of shared clonotypes between healthy human individuals. All participating donors were Caucasian adults from Nashville, Tennessee. General study results and limits: Larger richness was generally estimated for naive than memory subsets.

Only in-frame clones appear in the TCRdb table, and some are missing; sequencing was by immunoSEQ multiplex PCR. The sample comprises 2 million to 2.5 million clones, approximately 93% of which are singletons, and 0.35% to 0.45% rests with the top ten. In regard to this clone: The target antigen is unknown.

The sample consisted of naive CD4+ T cells from PBMCs. Subset indicated: CD45RA+ positively selected. The clonotype comes from a man in his late teens or twenties in good health. Some clones in this sample may be carry-over from other donors' samples.

The CDR3 bases are TGTGCCAGCTCACCCGAGATACAAGAGACCCAGTACTTC. This translates into CASSPEIQETQYF. This chain connects TRBV18 to TRBJ2-5, with D uncertain. Looked up from germline, CDR1 is KGHSH and CDR2 is LQKENI. The V and J ends lost 3 bases and 2 bases respectively, with 7 bases between them. CDR3 size: 13 residues.